This T cell receptor beta chain was recorded in a study of T cell repertoires in cytomegalovirus infection. Study findings and constraints: Public TCR beta family frequency separated CMV-and-HLA carriers, including in an independent cohort. Dominant in the ex vivo response were TCR beta clonotypes restricted by HLA-C and specific for CMV.

Note on this clonotype: Its antigen is still unknown.

TCRdb used MiXCR to reprocess the reads, holding one entry per CDR3 protein. The repertoire includes hundreds of thousands of distinct CDR3 sequences, 25% to 35% of them detected once, and 20% sits in the top ten. Germline loops: CDR1 ENHRY, CDR2 SYGVKD. The V and J ends lost 5 bases and 6 bases respectively, with 24 bases between them. The CDR3 extends over 17 amino acids. This specimen was cultured PBMCs, taken from culture after CMV antigen stimulation. The receptor was isolated from a human donor in good health (CMV status not recorded). Some clones in this sample may be carry-over from other donors' samples. The chain couples TRBV10-3 to TRBJ2-3; TRBD2 is a possible D gene (6 bases). CDR3 DNA sequence: TGTGCCATCAGTCCAGTTATGGCTAGCGTAAATCGGGATACGCAGTATTTT. Translated: CAISPVMASVNRDTQYF.